These T cell receptor beta chains were read from a single sample in a study of shared clonotypes between healthy human individuals. TCRdb keeps only in-frame clones here, not all; method: immunoSEQ multiplex PCR. This sample has 2.5 million or so clones, with around 94% found just once. Sequencing used naive CD4+ T cells sorted from blood. The receptors derive from a young man in good health. CDR3s include the opening cysteine and the closing phenylalanine or tryptophan. The D gene is left open where the match is weak. Only some rows state a clone size, as once, few, many or a class for expanded clones.

j_call clone_size d_call v_call cdr3_nt cdr3_aa
TRBJ2-1 - TRBD1 TRBV5-4 TGTGCCAGCAGCCCATCTCTAGACAGGGGGAATGAGCAGTTCTTC CASSPSLDRGNEQFF
TRBJ2-2 - TRBD1 TRBV23-1 TGCGCCAGCAGTCAATTAAGTCCCGGGACAGGGGCCAACAACACCGGGGAGCTGTTTTTT CASSQLSPGTGANNTGELFF
TRBJ1-2 - - TRBV7-2 TGTGCCAGCAGCTTAACGCGGGAGGGATACTATGGCTACACCTTC CASSLTREGYYGYTF
TRBJ2-7 - TRBD2 TRBV7-2 TGTGCCAGCAGCTTAGTGTCGGGAGGCTACGAGCAGTACTTC CASSLVSGGYEQYF
TRBJ1-5 - TRBD1 TRBV27 TGTGCCAGCAGCCGGTCCGGGACAGGGATAGGGGGCAATCAGCCCCAGCATTTT CASSRSGTGIGGNQPQHF
TRBJ2-5 - - TRBV5-1 TGCGCCAGCAGCTATAAGACAGGTCCTGGGGAGACCCAGTACTTC CASSYKTGPGETQYF
TRBJ2-1 - TRBD2 TRBV6-5 TGTGCCAGCAGTTACGGACTAGCGGGTATTATAAATGAGCAGTTCTTC CASSYGLAGIINEQFF
TRBJ2-7 - - TRBV13 TGTGCCAGCAGCTTAGGCCGTAACGGAGACTACGAGCAGTACTTC CASSLGRNGDYEQYF
TRBJ1-6 - TRBD1 TRBV18 TGTGCCAGCTCACCTGGACAGGCAACTTCACCCCTCCACTTT CASSPGQATSPLHF
TRBJ2-5 - - TRBV9 TGTGCCAGCCCCGAAGCATTCCCCAAGACCCAGTACTTC CASPEAFPKTQYF
TRBJ2-7 - - TRBV14 TGTGCCAGCAGCCAAGCAGGGGCCCGCTACGAGCAGTACTTC CASSQAGARYEQYF
TRBJ1-4 - TRBD1 TRBV5-1 TGCGCCAGCAGCCCGGGACAGCTTAATGAAAAACTGTTTTTT CASSPGQLNEKLFF
TRBJ2-5 - - TRBV30 TGTGCCTGGAGTGTAGACGAGACCCAGTACTTC CAWSVDETQYF
TRBJ1-1 once - TRBV11-1 TGTGCCAGCAGCCCAACAGAAAACACTGAAGCTTTCTTT CASSPTENTEAFF
TRBJ2-1 - - TRBV5-4 TGTGCCAGCAGGGAGGACTCGAGCTCCTACAATGAGCAGTTCTTC CASREDSSSYNEQFF